Presented here are 25 T cell receptor beta chains from one specimen sequenced in a study of regulatory T cells in long-lasting Graves disease. Arm-PCR of CDR3 regions and iRepertoire HTBI primers were the basis on which TCR beta libraries were built. TCRdb re-analysed the multiplex PCR reads in MiXCR, keeping a single row per CDR3 protein. The sample includes hundreds of thousands of distinct CDR3 sequences, around 32% of them seen just once. As for time point: persistent/refractory GD, antithyroid drugs over 5 years with positive TRAb. Generation of the TCR library employed RNA extracted from PBMCs. The sample consisted of peripheral blood mononuclear cells (PBMCs), taken when the disease was refractory, from a patient treated with antithyroid drugs. The receptors come from a female donor with Graves disease.

This clonotype occurred many times. V and J are TRBV28 and TRBJ1-1; 11 bases map to TRBD1. CDR3 length equals 15 residues. Per germline, CDR1 MDHEN and CDR2 SYDVKM. Unmatched junction bases numbered 7, after V lost 5 bases and J lost 5 bases. The CDR3: CASSKDRGRRTEAFF. CDR3 sequence (DNA): TGTGCCAGCAGTAAGGACAGGGGGCGTCGGACTGAAGCTTTCTTT.

This rearrangement joins TRBV19 to TRBJ1-2, with TRBD1 matching 10 bases. Germline trimming cut 6 bases from V and 6 bases from J; bases unmatched to any gene: 4. The CDR3 contains 13 residues. The germline CDR1 and CDR2 sequences are LNHDA and SQIVND (reference sequence). CDR3 coding DNA: TGTGCCAGTAGACTTGGACAGGGGGATGGCTACACCTTC. This gives the protein CASRLGQGDGYTF.

The table lists this clonotype with a few counts. The chain carries TRBV27 and TRBJ1-5; 10 bases agree with TRBD1. The CDR3 consists of 14 residues. V was clipped by 5 bases and J by 6 bases; unmatched bases: 4. Germline lookup yields CDR1 MNHEY and CDR2 SMNVEV (reference sequence). The CDR3, as DNA: TGTGCCAGCAGTCCGGGACAGGGGTTTCAGCCCCAGCATTTT. Amino acids: CASSPGQGFQPQHF.

The J gene is TRBJ2-7, the V gene TRBV7-2; possibly TRBD1 for D (5 bases). Trimming took off 3 bases at V and 3 bases at J, with 9 bases between the two ends. Looked up from germline, CDR1 is SGHTA and CDR2 is FQGNSA. This CDR3 contains 13 residues. CDR3 protein: CASSFIQGYEQYF. Written as DNA, the CDR3 is TGTGCCAGCAGCTTTATTCAGGGCTACGAGCAGTACTTC.

This clonotype has only a few counts. The chain carries TRBV3-1 and TRBJ1-1, with 7 bases identical to TRBD1. With V trimmed by 4 bases and J by 5 bases, 10 bases remained unmatched. Germline lookup yields CDR1 LGHDT and CDR2 YNNKEL (reference sequence). The CDR3 spans 15 residues. CDR3: CASSPSRTGGTEAFF. CDR3 DNA: TGTGCCAGCAGCCCCTCCCGGACAGGCGGGACTGAAGCTTTCTTT.

This clonotype was observed a handful of times. V is TRBV19 and J is TRBJ2-7; 10 bases match TRBD2. V dropped 2 bases and J dropped 1; count of bases not matched to a gene: 5. Germline lookup yields CDR1 LNHDA and CDR2 SQIVND (reference sequence). The CDR3 runs 16 residues. DNA of the CDR3: TGTGCCAGTAGTATAAGGGCGGGACTAGCGTCCTACGAGCAGTACTTC. Translated: CASSIRAGLASYEQYF.

This chain links TRBV6-1 with TRBJ2-4, with D unclear. Trimming took off 0 bases at V and 6 bases at J, with 3 bases between the two ends. The germline V gene has CDR1 MNHNS and CDR2 SASEGT. This CDR3 comprises 12 residues. The CDR3 reads CASSEARNIQYF. The CDR3 coding sequence is TGTGCCAGCAGTGAAGCTCGAAACATTCAGTACTTC.

The V call is TRBV20-1, the J call TRBJ2-7; D remains unclear. Trimming pared 3 bases from V and 2 bases from J, leaving 11 bases between. From germline, CDR1 is DFQATT and CDR2 SNEGSKA (reference sequence). The CDR3 is made up of 13 amino acids. Written as DNA, the CDR3 is TGCAGTGCTAGTTTTGGACCGCCCTACGAGCAGTACTTC. It specifies CSASFGPPYEQYF.

The gene calls are TRBV15 and TRBJ1-1, with D possibly matching TRBD1 (6 bases). Deletions cut 4 bases from V and 0 bases from J, with 21 bases between. The CDR3 has 18 residues. Germline V gene lookup returns CDR1 LNHNV and CDR2 YYDKDF (reference sequence). The CDR3 DNA reads as TGTGCCACCAGCAACTTAGCTTCGGCCAGGGGCATGAACACTGAAGCTTTCTTT. Encoded protein: CATSNLASARGMNTEAFF. The whole variable domain, filled in from reference TRBV15 and TRBJ1-1, reads DAMVIQNPRYQVTQFGKPVTLSCSQTLNHNVMYWYQQKSSQAPKLLFHYYDKDFNNEADTPDNFQSRRPNTSFCFLDIRSPGLGDTAMYLCATSNLASARGMNTEAFFGQGTRLTVV.

This clonotype has ten or more counts. The chain joins TRBV12-3 or TRBV12-4 to TRBJ1-1, with TRBD1 as a possible D gene (6 bases). CDR3 length equals 14 residues. V lost 5 bases to trimming and J lost 2 bases, with 12 bases between them. The CDR3 DNA follows: TGTGCCAGCAGTGAGACAGGTCCCAACACTGAAGCTTTCTTT. Its protein is CASSETGPNTEAFF.

For this clonotype: With a much larger clone just one base away, this may be a read error. The rearrangement links TRBV12-3 or TRBV12-4 to TRBJ2-5; 8 nucleotides agree with TRBD2. This CDR3 spans 15 amino acids. Here the CDR3 DNA reads TGTACCAGCAGTTTTAGCGGGACCTACCAAGAGACCCAGTACTTC. As protein: CTSSFSGTYQETQYF.

This sequence joins TRBV6-2 or TRBV6-3 and TRBJ1-6; D may be TRBD1 (5 bases). This CDR3 has 19 residues. CDR1 MNHEY and CDR2 SVGEGT come from the germline V gene. Between the trimmed V and J ends, which lost 6 bases and 0 bases, there was a span of 21 bases. For the CDR3, the DNA is TGTGCCAGCAGCCCCGGGGCGGAGGCGGTGGGCTCCTATAATTCACCCCTCCACTTT. Translation: CASSPGAEAVGSYNSPLHF.

This rearrangement joins TRBV13 to TRBJ1-1; D might be TRBD1 (5 bases). CDR1 PRHDT and CDR2 FYEKMQ come from the germline V gene (reference sequence). Trimming shortened V by 3 bases and J by 4 bases, and 15 bases separated the two germline ends. CDR3 length equals 15 residues. CDR3 coding DNA: TGTGCCAGCAGCTTGCCCGGGCCCCAGGGCACTGAAGCTTTCTTT. This translates into CASSLPGPQGTEAFF.

This clonotype was detected only a few times. The chain uses TRBV11-2 and TRBJ1-2, with 8 bases identical to TRBD1. The CDR3 is 14 residues long. After removal of 6 bases from V and 5 bases from J, the junction contained 8 bases not matched to a gene. The germline V gene has CDR1 SGHAT and CDR2 FQNNGV. CDR3 bases: TGTGCCAGCAGTTCAGGGACAGGCCCTTATGGCTACACCTTC. Encoded protein: CASSSGTGPYGYTF.

This clonotype showed up just a few times. The chain combines TRBV7-9 with TRBJ2-5; 7 bases align to TRBD1. The CDR3 length is 15 residues. Per the germline V gene, CDR1 is SEHNR and CDR2 is FQNEAQ (reference sequence). Germline trimming cut 4 bases from V and 5 bases from J; bases unmatched to any gene: 10. The CDR3 protein is CASSSRAQGTETQYF. The CDR3 DNA follows: TGTGCCAGCAGCTCCCGAGCACAGGGGACGGAGACCCAGTACTTC.

This clonotype was seen at least ten times. V gene TRBV5-6 combines with J gene TRBJ2-5; D not certain. Trimming shortened V by 0 bases and J by 4 bases, and 7 bases separated the two germline ends. The CDR3 contains 13 residues. Germline loops: CDR1 SGHDT, CDR2 YYEEEE. The CDR3 spells CASSLGVGETQYF. The CDR3 DNA is TGTGCCAGCAGCTTGGGGGTGGGAGAGACCCAGTACTTC.

V gene TRBV28 combines with J gene TRBJ1-5, with a weak D call TRBD1 (6 bases). This CDR3 is built from 15 residues. Germline CDR1 MDHEN, CDR2 SYDVKM. Trimming took off 8 bases at V and 3 bases at J, with 17 bases between the two ends. In nucleotides, the CDR3 is TGTGCCAGCTCATCCGGACAGAAAATCAATCAGCCCCAGCATTTT. This codes for CASSSGQKINQPQHF.

This clonotype was seen repeatedly, ten times or more. This chain joins TRBV12-3 or TRBV12-4 and TRBJ2-5; D uncertain. Trimming removed 3 bases from V and 6 bases from J, with 8 bases in between. The CDR3 spans 12 residues. CDR3 in amino acids: CASSLDRQTQYF. The CDR3 DNA reads as TGTGCCAGCAGTTTGGACCGACAGACCCAGTACTTC.

This rearrangement joins TRBV20-1 to TRBJ1-1; 8 nucleotides align to TRBD1. The CDR3 has 15 amino acids. Germline-derived CDR1 and CDR2 are DFQATT and SNEGSKA (reference sequence). V lost 6 bases to trimming and J lost 4 bases; unmatched junction nucleotides: 13. The CDR3 spells CSAPDRGRGRTEAFF. The CDR3 DNA reads as TGCAGTGCCCCCGACAGGGGTAGAGGTCGCACTGAAGCTTTCTTT.

The chain recombines TRBV20-1 with TRBJ2-7, with 7 bases fitting TRBD1. After removal of 6 bases from V and 4 bases from J, the junction contained 12 bases not matched to a gene. The germline V gene has CDR1 DFQATT and CDR2 SNEGSKA (reference sequence). This CDR3 is 14 amino acids long. This CDR3 is CSAQNRGPPYEQYF. In nucleotides, the CDR3 is TGCAGTGCCCAAAACAGGGGCCCACCGTACGAGCAGTACTTC.

This clonotype came up once. The chain uses TRBV5-6 and TRBJ2-7, with 9 positions matching TRBD2. The CDR3 has 15 amino acids. Losses at the gene ends were 7 bases for V and 6 bases for J; bases not matched to a gene: 14. Germline V CDR1 and CDR2: SGHDT, YYEEEE. CDR3 region: CASRVLAGIDREQYF. The CDR3, as DNA: TGTGCCAGCCGTGTTCTAGCGGGAATCGATCGCGAGCAGTACTTC.

The rearrangement joins TRBV20-1 to TRBJ2-1; TRBD2 matches at 14 bases. The J segment lost 8 bases and the V segment lost 3 bases, leaving 6 bases of the junction unmatched. The germline gives CDR1 DFQATT, CDR2 SNEGSKA (reference sequence). The CDR3 is 15 residues long. This CDR3 is CSARPGLAGEYEQFF. CDR3 DNA sequence: TGCAGTGCTAGGCCGGGACTAGCGGGGGAGTATGAGCAGTTCTTC.

CDR3 coding DNA: TGTGCCAGCAGCGGCGGTGGGGGACGGCACTACGAGCAGTACTTC. It codes for CASSGGGGRHYEQYF. The chain couples TRBV6-1 to TRBJ2-7; D might be TRBD1 or TRBD2, each matching 5 bases. There are 15 residues in the CDR3. The germline V gene encodes CDR1 MNHNS and CDR2 SASEGT. V was trimmed by 6 bases and J by 3 bases, leaving 18 bases between them.

This clonotype has only a few counts. The chain's CDR3 is CASSADSNNSPLHF. CDR3 nucleotide sequence: TGTGCCAGCAGCGCCGATAGCAATAATTCACCCCTCCACTTT. V usage is TRBV7-3 and J usage is TRBJ1-6; D not certain. Trimming pared 5 bases from V and 5 bases from J, leaving 10 bases between. Germline V gene sequence: CDR1 SGHTA, CDR2 FQGTGA. The CDR3 extends over 14 amino acids.

This clonotype was detected many times. The CDR3 DNA reads as TGTGCCAGCGCCGAGGGATACTACGAGCAGTACTTC. Protein: CASAEGYYEQYF. The chain combines TRBV2 with TRBJ2-7; D perhaps matches TRBD2 (5 bases). V lost 8 bases, J lost 3 bases, and 11 bases lay in between. This CDR3 has 12 amino acids. In germline, CDR1 is SNHLY, CDR2 FYNNEI.